These T cell receptor beta chains were read from a single sample in a study of T cells in localized non-small cell lung cancer. The method was immunoSEQ multiplex PCR; TCRdb's version includes in-frame clones alone and lacks a portion of them. The sample shows under 2,500 clones, 20% to 30% of them seen only once. This sample comprised lung tumor tissue, obtained before any cancer treatment. These receptors were taken from a woman aged 35-75 years with stage III squamous cell lung carcinoma. Both conserved end residues are part of each CDR3. D genes are given only for firm matches. Only part of the rows carry a size: once, few, many, or a class if the clone is expanded.

TRBJ2-1 NA NA TRBV30 CAWVPYNEQFF TGTGCCTGGGTCCCTTACAATGAGCAGTTCTTC
TRBJ1-2 NA NA TRBV6-8 CASSYSPGVRGYTF TGTGCCAGCAGTTACTCGCCGGGGGTGCGTGGCTACACCTTC
TRBJ1-2 NA NA TRBV29-1 CSVDTGVYGYTF TGCAGCGTCGATACAGGAGTCTATGGCTACACCTTC
TRBJ1-4 few NA TRBV11-3 CASSIRQPATNEKLFF TGTGCCAGCAGCATCAGACAGCCTGCAACTAATGAAAAACTGTTTTTT
TRBJ2-1 medium-sized TRBD2 TRBV11-3 CASSLPGGGYNEQFF TGTGCCAGCAGCTTGCCTGGCGGGGGGTACAATGAGCAGTTCTTC
TRBJ2-2 NA NA TRBV6-8 CASSHFGESGELFF TGTGCCAGCAGCCACTTCGGAGAAAGCGGGGAGCTGTTTTTT
TRBJ2-1 few NA TRBV11-3 CASSLGVDRSNEQFF TGTGCCAGCAGCTTGGGGGTCGACAGGAGCAATGAGCAGTTCTTC
TRBJ2-7 few NA TRBV19 CASSIAESLEQYF TGTGCCAGTAGTATAGCGGAGAGTTTGGAGCAGTACTTC
TRBJ1-2 medium-sized NA TRBV6-8 CASSKAGGGGGYTF TGTGCCAGCAGCAAAGCCGGGGGAGGAGGTGGCTACACCTTC
TRBJ2-3 few NA TRBV4-1 CASSQDGRGPSIRTDTQYF TGCGCCAGCAGCCAAGATGGACGGGGGCCCTCTATACGCACAGATACGCAGTATTTT